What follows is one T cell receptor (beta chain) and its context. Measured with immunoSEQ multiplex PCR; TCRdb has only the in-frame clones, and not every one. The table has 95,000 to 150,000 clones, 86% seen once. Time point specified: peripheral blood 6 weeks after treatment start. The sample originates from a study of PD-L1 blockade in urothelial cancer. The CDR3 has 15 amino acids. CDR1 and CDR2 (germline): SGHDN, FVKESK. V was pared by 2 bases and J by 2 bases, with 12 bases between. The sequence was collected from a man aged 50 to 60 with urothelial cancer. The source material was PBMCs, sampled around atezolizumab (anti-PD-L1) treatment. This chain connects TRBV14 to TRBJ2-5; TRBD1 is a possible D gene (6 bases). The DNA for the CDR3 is TGTGCCAGCAGCCAACTCGACAGGATTCAAGAGACCCAGTACTTC. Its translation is CASSQLDRIQETQYF.